Following are 29 T cell receptor beta chains from one sample sequenced in a study of long-term antiretroviral therapy in people with HIV. This was the immunoSEQ v3.0 assay at survey level. Repertoires were generated with immunoSEQ multiplex PCR, while TCRdb's copy carries only in-frame clones and drops some. Among some 29,000 clones, 70% to 90% were seen once, and the ten largest hold around 4.4%. The material sequenced was unsorted PBMCs, taken 0.5 years after starting antiretroviral therapy. The source of these receptors is a woman aged 18-29 years with HIV.

V and J are TRBV10-3 and TRBJ2-7, with no clear D. The length of the CDR3 is 14 residues. Germline V lookup: CDR1 ENHRY, CDR2 SYGVKD. Between the trimmed V and J ends, which lost 10 bases and 0 bases, there was a span of 16 bases. CDR3 bases: TGTGCCAGCACCTCGGGCTCCCGCTCCTACGAGCAGTACTTC. Its translation: CASTSGSRSYEQYF.

V and J are TRBV7-2 and TRBJ2-7; the match to TRBD1 covers 11 bases. In germline, CDR1 is SGHTA, CDR2 FQGNSA. This CDR3 is built from 15 residues. The trim removed 3 bases at V and 4 bases at J, leaving 5 bases unmatched. The DNA of the CDR3 is TGTGCCAGCAGCTTGGGGACAGGGGGAACGTACGAGCAGTACTTC. The encoded protein is CASSLGTGGTYEQYF. The entire variable domain, with the rest obtained from reference TRBV7-2 and TRBJ2-7, is as follows: GAGVSQSPSNKVTEKGKDVELRCDPISGHTALYWYRQSLGQGLEFLIYFQGNSAPDKSGLPSDRFSAERTGGSVSTLTIQRTQQEDSAVYLCASSLGTGGTYEQYFGPGTRLTVT.

This chain links TRBV4-2 with TRBJ2-7, with D unresolved. The germline V gene has CDR1 LGHNA and CDR2 YNFKEQ. The CDR3 spans 14 residues. V was trimmed by 1 base and J by 6 bases, leaving 13 bases between them. As DNA, the CDR3 is TGTGCCAGCAGCCAAGCCCCCGATGGTAGCGAGCAGTACTTC. The encoded protein is CASSQAPDGSEQYF.

The rearrangement uses TRBV6-1 and TRBJ1-2; 9 nucleotides align to TRBD1. The CDR3 contains 14 residues. Unmatched junction bases numbered 14, after V lost 11 bases and J lost 7 bases. Germline-derived CDR1 and CDR2 are MNHNS and SASEGT. The CDR3 reads CAGNRGPGDRGYTF. CDR3 bases: TGTGCCGGAAACAGGGGGCCGGGGGATCGTGGCTACACCTTC.

The genes are TRBV7-8 and TRBJ1-4; D not resolved. The germline gives CDR1 SGHVS, CDR2 FQNEAQ. The V gene lost 5 bases and the J gene lost 7 bases, with 5 bases spanning the gap. The length of the CDR3 is 11 residues. The CDR3 DNA reads TGTGCCAGCAGCCAGATTGAAAAACTGTTTTTT. Translating gives CASSQIEKLFF.

The chain is built from TRBV4-3 and TRBJ2-3; unclear D gene. V gave up 0 bases and J gave up 4 bases, with 17 bases separating them. The CDR3 runs 17 residues. Per germline, CDR1 LGHNA and CDR2 YSLEER. CDR3 DNA sequence: TGCGCCAGCAGCCAAGATTCACAGAGCCGAGGTGCAGATACGCAGTATTTT. Its protein product is CASSQDSQSRGADTQYF.

The rearrangement uses TRBV2 and TRBJ2-1, with 10 bases matching TRBD2. Trimming took 11 bases from V and 6 from J; bases not matched to a gene: 22. Germline CDR1 reads SNHLY; CDR2 reads FYNNEI. The length of the CDR3 is 18 residues. CDR3 DNA sequence: TGTGCCTTAAGGGCCCGGCTAGCGGGAGACTCGGGAGGCAATGAGCAGTTCTTC. Translation: CALRARLAGDSGGNEQFF.

The rearrangement uses TRBV2 and TRBJ1-5; no clear D. Germline CDR1 and CDR2: SNHLY and FYNNEI. Trimming cost V 0 bases and J 7 bases, with 10 bases left between them. The CDR3 has 14 residues. This CDR3 is CASSEASGGQPQHF. The CDR3 bases are TGTGCCAGCAGTGAAGCCTCGGGAGGCCAGCCCCAGCATTTT.

The V and J genes are TRBV5-6 and TRBJ1-1; 8 bases agree with TRBD1. V lost 2 bases to trimming and J lost 2 bases; unmatched junction nucleotides: 5. CDR3 length: 15 amino acids. Germline V CDR1 and CDR2: SGHDT, YYEEEE. This chain's CDR3 is CASSFRGRDNTEAFF. The CDR3 region has the DNA TGTGCCAGCAGCTTCAGGGGGCGTGATAACACTGAAGCTTTCTTT.

This chain links TRBV7-9 with TRBJ2-1, with D tentatively TRBD2 (5 bases). The CDR3 is 14 residues long. CDR1 and CDR2 (germline): SEHNR, FQNEAQ (reference sequence). Between the trimmed V and J ends, which lost 5 bases and 5 bases, there was a span of 13 bases. The CDR3 loop reads CASSPFLAHNEQFF. CDR3 nucleotide sequence: TGTGCCAGCAGCCCCTTCCTAGCCCACAATGAGCAGTTCTTC.

V usage is TRBV6-6 and J usage is TRBJ2-3; D not resolved. V was cut by 2 bases and J by 0 bases, with 12 bases left in between. The CDR3 extends over 16 amino acids. Germline V gene lookup returns CDR1 MNHNY and CDR2 SVGAGI (reference sequence). CDR3 residues: CASSYPGVPSTDTQYF. The CDR3 nucleotides read TGTGCCAGCAGTTACCCTGGAGTTCCTAGCACAGATACGCAGTATTTT.

This rearrangement joins TRBV6-1 to TRBJ2-7, with D possibly being TRBD1 or TRBD2 (5 bases each). V dropped 0 bases and J dropped 2 bases, with 14 bases sitting between them. Germline CDR1 is MNHNS and CDR2 is SASEGT. CDR3 length: 16 residues. The CDR3 reads CASSEAASGTTYEQYF. Here the CDR3 DNA reads TGTGCCAGCAGTGAAGCGGCTTCAGGGACGACCTACGAGCAGTACTTC.

The chain has TRBV18 and TRBJ2-3; D unclear. V lost 3 bases to trimming and J lost 2 bases, with 9 bases between them. The CDR3 covers 14 residues. CDR1 KGHSH and CDR2 LQKENI come from the germline V gene. Here the CDR3 DNA reads TGTGCCAGCTCACCTGGCGGAGCCACAGATACGCAGTATTTT. It is translated as CASSPGGATDTQYF.

This clone was seen once. This sequence joins TRBV5-1 and TRBJ2-2; D is possibly TRBD1 or TRBD2 (5 bases each). The CDR3 extends over 17 amino acids. CDR1 is SGHRS and CDR2 is YFSETQ in the germline V gene. The V and J ends lost 0 bases and 0 bases respectively, with 12 bases between them. The CDR3 here is CASSLDPGPSNTGELFF. The CDR3, as DNA: TGCGCCAGCAGCTTGGATCCGGGACCTTCGAACACCGGGGAGCTGTTTTTT.

The chain has TRBV7-8 and TRBJ1-5, with a possible D match to TRBD1 (5 bases). V lost 5 bases to trimming and J lost 4 bases, with 15 bases between them. From germline, CDR1 is SGHVS and CDR2 FQNEAQ. This CDR3 region has 15 residues. The DNA for the CDR3 is TGTGCCAGCAGCCCCGGCGGGGGGGGGAATCAGCCCCAGCATTTT. Residues: CASSPGGGGNQPQHF.

The chain couples TRBV28 to TRBJ2-3; 10 bases line up with TRBD1. CDR3 length: 16 amino acids. Germline V gives CDR1 MDHEN, CDR2 SYDVKM. V shed 6 bases, J shed 4 bases, and the junction held 10 bases outside the gene matches. The CDR3 region has the DNA TGTGCCAGCAGCCCGGTGACAGGGGGCCGTTCAGATACGCAGTATTTT. Translation: CASSPVTGGRSDTQYF.

This clone was detected once. J is TRBJ1-2 and V is TRBV10-3; D not resolved. V was trimmed by 8 bases and J by 3 bases, leaving 7 bases between them. CDR3 length: 11 residues. Germline V gives CDR1 ENHRY, CDR2 SYGVKD. The CDR3 reads CAISQDYGYTF. The CDR3 DNA sequence: TGTGCCATCTCCCAGGACTATGGCTACACCTTC.

The chain recombines TRBV7-2 with TRBJ1-2; possibly TRBD1 for D (5 bases). The CDR3 totals 13 residues. Germline V CDR1 and CDR2: SGHTA, FQGNSA. V lost 9 bases, J lost 3 bases, and 14 bases lay in between. The CDR3 nucleotides read TGTGCCAGTTTTCAGGGCGAATACTATGGCTACACCTTC. Its protein product is CASFQGEYYGYTF.

The CDR3 reads CASSLTHSYEQYF. The CDR3 coding sequence is TGTGCCAGCAGCCTCACACATTCCTACGAGCAGTACTTC. V gene TRBV5-6 combines with J gene TRBJ2-7; D is undetermined. The V end was cut by 4 bases, the J end by 1 base, with 9 bases between. This CDR3 comprises 13 residues. CDR1 is SGHDT and CDR2 is YYEEEE in the germline V gene.

V is TRBV28 and J is TRBJ1-2; D perhaps matches TRBD1 (6 bases). Germline lookup yields CDR1 MDHEN and CDR2 SYDVKM. V lost 8 bases to trimming and J lost 8 bases, with 12 bases between them. CDR3 size: 11 residues. The CDR3 DNA reads as TGTGCCAGCGAACAGGGTCACGGCTACACCTTC. This encodes CASEQGHGYTF.

The chain employs TRBV20-1 and TRBJ1-1; unclear D gene. The CDR3 has 11 residues. Trimming removed 3 bases from V and 1 base from J, with 3 bases in between. Germline values: CDR1 DFQATT, CDR2 SNEGSKA (reference sequence). The CDR3 protein is CSARENTEAFF. DNA for the CDR3: TGCAGTGCTAGGGAGAACACTGAAGCTTTCTTT.

This clone is judged medium-sized. The CDR3 nucleotides are TGTGCCAGCAGCTTACAAACAGGGGCGCGTACTGAAGCTTTCTTT. It encodes CASSLQTGARTEAFF. The V gene is TRBV7-9, the J gene TRBJ1-1, with 7 bases matching TRBD1. V trimming: 2 bases; J trimming: 5 bases; junction bases outside the gene matches: 8. Looked up from germline, CDR1 is SEHNR and CDR2 is FQNEAQ (reference sequence). This CDR3 spans 15 amino acids. Supplemented by reference TRBV7-9 and TRBJ1-1, the full variable domain reads DTGVSQNPRHKITKRGQNVTFRCDPISEHNRLYWYRQTLGQGPEFLTYFQNEAQLEKSRLLSDRFSAERPKGSFSTLEIQRTEQGDSAMYLCASSLQTGARTEAFFGQGTRLTVV.

This clone appeared a few times. The genes are TRBV19 and TRBJ1-1; 10 nucleotides align to TRBD1. The junction had 9 bases not matched to a gene; V was cut back by 5 bases and J by 0 bases. The CDR3 runs 17 residues. CDR1 LNHDA and CDR2 SQIVND come from the germline V gene (reference sequence). The CDR3 loop is CASSERTGGYMNTEAFF. The CDR3, as DNA: TGTGCCAGTAGTGAAAGGACAGGGGGATACATGAACACTGAAGCTTTCTTT. Full variable domain (rest looked up from reference TRBV19 and TRBJ1-1): DGGITQSPKYLFRKEGQNVTLSCEQNLNHDAMYWYRQDPGQGLRLIYYSQIVNDFQKGDIAEGYSVSREKKESFPLTVTSAQKNPTAFYLCASSERTGGYMNTEAFFGQGTRLTVV.

The V call is TRBV19, the J call TRBJ2-5; 9 bases line up with TRBD1. CDR1 and CDR2 from the germline V gene are LNHDA and SQIVND (reference sequence). Trimming at V came to 5 bases and at J to 2 bases, leaving 6 bases not matched to a gene. This CDR3 has 15 amino acids. CDR3: CASSDPGQGQETQYF. In DNA, the CDR3 is TGTGCCAGTAGTGACCCGGGACAGGGTCAAGAGACCCAGTACTTC.

This rearrangement joins TRBV11-2 to TRBJ2-3; D unclear. The germline CDR1 and CDR2 sequences are SGHAT and FQNNGV. The CDR3 is made up of 14 amino acids. With 1 base removed from V and 2 bases from J, the gap between germline ends came to 7 bases. CDR3 coding DNA: TGTGCCAGCAGCTTAGGGACCTTCACAGATACGCAGTATTTT. Amino acids: CASSLGTFTDTQYF. Full variable domain (missing parts from reference TRBV11-2 and TRBJ2-3): EAGVAQSPRYKIIEKRQSVAFWCNPISGHATLYWYQQILGQGPKLLIQFQNNGVVDDSQLPKDRFSAERLKGVDSTLKIQPAKLEDSAVYLCASSLGTFTDTQYFGPGTRLTVL.

The chain couples TRBV28 to TRBJ2-4; 7 bases agree with TRBD2. This CDR3 is built from 14 residues. CDR1 is MDHEN and CDR2 is SYDVKM in the germline V gene. The ends lost 1 base at V and 6 bases at J; junction bases unmatched: 3. The CDR3 is CASSLSSGGNIQYF. In DNA form, the CDR3 reads TGTGCCAGCAGTTTATCGTCGGGGGGAAACATTCAGTACTTC. The complete variable domain, with remaining parts taken from reference TRBV28 and TRBJ2-4, reads DVKVTQSSRYLVKRTGEKVFLECVQDMDHENMFWYRQDPGLGLRLIYFSYDVKMKEKGDIPEGYSVSREKKERFSLILESASTNQTSMYLCASSLSSGGNIQYFGAGTRLSVL.

The chain uses TRBV7-2 and TRBJ1-5, with 9 bases matching TRBD1. V shed 1 base, J shed 6 bases, and the junction held 4 bases outside the gene matches. CDR3 length equals 15 residues. Germline V gene sequence: CDR1 SGHTA, CDR2 FQGNSA. The CDR3 loop reads CASSLGTGVSQPQHF. The CDR3 DNA is TGTGCCAGCAGCTTAGGGACAGGGGTTAGTCAGCCCCAGCATTTT. The whole variable domain, remainder taken from reference TRBV7-2 and TRBJ1-5, is GAGVSQSPSNKVTEKGKDVELRCDPISGHTALYWYRQSLGQGLEFLIYFQGNSAPDKSGLPSDRFSAERTGGSVSTLTIQRTQQEDSAVYLCASSLGTGVSQPQHFGDGTRLSIL.

The chain is built from TRBV15 and TRBJ2-7; D is tentatively TRBD1 or TRBD2 (5 bases each). CDR1 and CDR2 from the germline V gene are LNHNV and YYDKDF (reference sequence). The length of the CDR3 is 12 residues. Trimming cost V 8 bases and J 0 bases, with 8 bases left between them. The CDR3 protein is CATQGVSYEQYF. DNA for the CDR3: TGTGCCACCCAGGGAGTCTCCTACGAGCAGTACTTC.

This chain connects TRBV27 to TRBJ2-1; TRBD2 agrees at 14 bases. V lost 4 bases and J lost 6; bases outside the gene matches: 5. Germline CDR1 reads MNHEY; CDR2 reads SMNVEV (reference sequence). This CDR3 comprises 16 residues. CDR3 DNA sequence: TGTGCCAGCAGTTCCGGGACTAGCGGGAGCCGCAATGAGCAGTTCTTC. Translating it yields CASSSGTSGSRNEQFF.